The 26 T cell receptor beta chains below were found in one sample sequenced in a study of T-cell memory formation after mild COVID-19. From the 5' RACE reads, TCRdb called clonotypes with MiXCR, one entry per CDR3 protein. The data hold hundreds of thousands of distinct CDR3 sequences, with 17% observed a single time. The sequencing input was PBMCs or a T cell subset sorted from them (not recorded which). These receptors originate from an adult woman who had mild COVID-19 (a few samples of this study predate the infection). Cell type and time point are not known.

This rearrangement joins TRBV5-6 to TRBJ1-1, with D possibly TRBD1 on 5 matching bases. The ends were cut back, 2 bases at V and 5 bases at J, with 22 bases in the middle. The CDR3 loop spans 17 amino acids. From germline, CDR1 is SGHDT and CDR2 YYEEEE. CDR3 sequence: CASSFSVAGMGRTEAFF. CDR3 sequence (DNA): TGTGCCAGCAGCTTCTCGGTGGCAGGGATGGGACGGACTGAAGCTTTCTTT.

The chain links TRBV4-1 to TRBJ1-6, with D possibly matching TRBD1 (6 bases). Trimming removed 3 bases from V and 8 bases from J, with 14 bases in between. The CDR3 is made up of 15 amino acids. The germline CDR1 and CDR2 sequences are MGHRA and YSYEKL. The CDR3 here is CASSQVDRFDSPLHF. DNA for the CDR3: TGCGCCAGCAGCCAGGTCGACAGGTTCGATTCACCCCTCCACTTT.

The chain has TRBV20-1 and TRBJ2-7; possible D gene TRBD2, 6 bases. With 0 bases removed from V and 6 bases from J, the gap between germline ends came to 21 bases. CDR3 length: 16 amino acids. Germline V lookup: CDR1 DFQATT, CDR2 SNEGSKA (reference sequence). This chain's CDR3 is CSARDLVTRLGGEQYF. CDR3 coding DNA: TGCAGTGCTAGAGACCTCGTTACACGGCTGGGAGGCGAGCAGTACTTC.

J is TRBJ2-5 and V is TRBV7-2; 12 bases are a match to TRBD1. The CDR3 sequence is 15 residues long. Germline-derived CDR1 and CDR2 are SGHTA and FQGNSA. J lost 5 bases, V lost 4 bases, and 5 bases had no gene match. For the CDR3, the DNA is TGTGCCAGCAGCTCCCGGGACAGGGGGCGTGAGACCCAGTACTTC. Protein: CASSSRDRGRETQYF. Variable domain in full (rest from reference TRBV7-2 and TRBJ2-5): GAGVSQSPSNKVTEKGKDVELRCDPISGHTALYWYRQSLGQGLEFLIYFQGNSAPDKSGLPSDRFSAERTGGSVSTLTIQRTQQEDSAVYLCASSSRDRGRETQYFGPGTRLLVL.

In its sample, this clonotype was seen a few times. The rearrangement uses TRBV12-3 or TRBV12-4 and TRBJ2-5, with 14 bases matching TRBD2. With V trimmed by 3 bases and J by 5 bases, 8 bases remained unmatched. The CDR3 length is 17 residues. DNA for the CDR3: TGTGCCAGCAGTTTTGGACTAGCGGGAGGTATTGTGGAGACCCAGTACTTC. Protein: CASSFGLAGGIVETQYF.

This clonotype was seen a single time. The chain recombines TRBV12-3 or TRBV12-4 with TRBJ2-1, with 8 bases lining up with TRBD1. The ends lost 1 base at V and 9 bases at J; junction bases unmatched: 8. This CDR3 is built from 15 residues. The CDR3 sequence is CASSLGQGSTSEQFF. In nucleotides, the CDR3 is TGTGCCAGCAGTTTAGGACAGGGGAGCACAAGTGAGCAGTTCTTC.

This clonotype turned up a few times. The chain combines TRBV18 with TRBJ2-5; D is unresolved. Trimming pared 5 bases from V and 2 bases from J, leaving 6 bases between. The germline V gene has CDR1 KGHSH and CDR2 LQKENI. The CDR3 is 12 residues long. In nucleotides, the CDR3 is TGTGCCAGCTCAGCGCAGCAAGAGACCCAGTACTTC. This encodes CASSAQQETQYF.

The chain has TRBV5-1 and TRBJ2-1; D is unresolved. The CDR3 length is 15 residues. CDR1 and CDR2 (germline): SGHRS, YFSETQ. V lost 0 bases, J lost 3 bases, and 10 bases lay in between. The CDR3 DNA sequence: TGCGCCAGCAGCTTGGCACTCCAACTCTACAATGAGCAGTTCTTC. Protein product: CASSLALQLYNEQFF.

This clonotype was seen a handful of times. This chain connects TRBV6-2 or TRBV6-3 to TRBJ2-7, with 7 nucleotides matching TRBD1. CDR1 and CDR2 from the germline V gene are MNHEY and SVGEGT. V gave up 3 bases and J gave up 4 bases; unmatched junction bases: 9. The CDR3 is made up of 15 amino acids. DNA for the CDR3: TGTGCCAGCAGTTATCGCCAGGGGGTAAATTACGAGCAGTACTTC. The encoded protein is CASSYRQGVNYEQYF.

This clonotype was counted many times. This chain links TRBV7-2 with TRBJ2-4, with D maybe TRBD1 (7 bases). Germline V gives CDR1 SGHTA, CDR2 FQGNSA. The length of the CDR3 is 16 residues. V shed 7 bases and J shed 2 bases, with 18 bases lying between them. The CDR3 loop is CASTLGQEGTKNIQYF. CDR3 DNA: TGTGCCAGCACCCTAGGACAGGAGGGGACCAAAAACATTCAGTACTTC. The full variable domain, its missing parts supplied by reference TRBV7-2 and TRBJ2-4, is GAGVSQSPSNKVTEKGKDVELRCDPISGHTALYWYRQSLGQGLEFLIYFQGNSAPDKSGLPSDRFSAERTGGSVSTLTIQRTQQEDSAVYLCASTLGQEGTKNIQYFGAGTRLSVL.

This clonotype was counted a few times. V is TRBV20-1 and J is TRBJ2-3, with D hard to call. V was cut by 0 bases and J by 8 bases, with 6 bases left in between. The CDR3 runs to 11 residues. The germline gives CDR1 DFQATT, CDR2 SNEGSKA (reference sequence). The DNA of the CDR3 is TGCAGTGCTAGAGATCACCCTACGCAGTATTTT. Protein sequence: CSARDHPTQYF.

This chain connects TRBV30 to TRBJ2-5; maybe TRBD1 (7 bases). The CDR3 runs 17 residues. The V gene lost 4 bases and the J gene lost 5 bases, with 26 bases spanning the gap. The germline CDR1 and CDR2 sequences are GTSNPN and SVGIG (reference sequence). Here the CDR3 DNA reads TGTGCCTGGACCCTGGGAGTGTTTGGAGGGGGCTTGGAGACCCAGTACTTC. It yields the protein CAWTLGVFGGGLETQYF. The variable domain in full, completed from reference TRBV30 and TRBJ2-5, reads SQTIHQWPATLVQPVGSPLSLECTVEGTSNPNLYWYRQAAGRGLQLLFYSVGIGQISSEVPQNLSASRPQDRQFILSSKKLLLSDSGFYLCAWTLGVFGGGLETQYFGPGTRLLVL.

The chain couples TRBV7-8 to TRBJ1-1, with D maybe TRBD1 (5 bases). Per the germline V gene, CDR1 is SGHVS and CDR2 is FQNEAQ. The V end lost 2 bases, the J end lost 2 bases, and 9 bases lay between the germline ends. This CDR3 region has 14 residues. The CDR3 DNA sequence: TGTGCCAGCAGCTTAAAAGGACAAAACACTGAAGCTTTCTTT. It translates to CASSLKGQNTEAFF.

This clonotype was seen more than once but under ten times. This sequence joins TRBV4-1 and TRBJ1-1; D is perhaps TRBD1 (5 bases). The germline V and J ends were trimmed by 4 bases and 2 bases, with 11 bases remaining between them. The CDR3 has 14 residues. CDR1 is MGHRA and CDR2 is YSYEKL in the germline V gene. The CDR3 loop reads CASSRPGFNTEAFF. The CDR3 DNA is TGCGCCAGCAGCCGGCCAGGGTTCAACACTGAAGCTTTCTTT.

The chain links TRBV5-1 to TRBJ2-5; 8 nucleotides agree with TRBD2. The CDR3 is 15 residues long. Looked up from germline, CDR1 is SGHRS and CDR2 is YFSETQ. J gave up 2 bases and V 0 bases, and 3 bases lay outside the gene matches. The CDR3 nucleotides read TGCGCCAGCAGCTTGGCCACTAGCGGACAAGAGACCCAGTACTTC. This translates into CASSLATSGQETQYF.

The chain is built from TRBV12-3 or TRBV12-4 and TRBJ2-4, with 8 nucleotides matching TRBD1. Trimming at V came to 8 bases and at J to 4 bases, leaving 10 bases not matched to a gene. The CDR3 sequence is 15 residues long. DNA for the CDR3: TGTGCCAGCCAAGGACAGGGACGGATAAAAAACATTCAGTACTTC. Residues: CASQGQGRIKNIQYF.

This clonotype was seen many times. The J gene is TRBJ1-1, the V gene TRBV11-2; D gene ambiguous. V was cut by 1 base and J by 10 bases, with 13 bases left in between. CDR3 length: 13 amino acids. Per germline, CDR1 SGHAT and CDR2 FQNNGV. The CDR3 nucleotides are TGTGCCAGCAGCTTAGCGGTGGAGACGCTAGCTTTCTTT. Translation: CASSLAVETLAFF.

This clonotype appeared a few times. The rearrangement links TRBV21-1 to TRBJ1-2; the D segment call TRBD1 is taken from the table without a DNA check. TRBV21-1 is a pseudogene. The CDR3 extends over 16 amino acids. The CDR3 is CASSQFWTGENYGYTF. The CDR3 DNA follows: TGTGCCAGCAGCCAGTTTTGGACAGGGGAGAACTATGGCTACACCTTC.

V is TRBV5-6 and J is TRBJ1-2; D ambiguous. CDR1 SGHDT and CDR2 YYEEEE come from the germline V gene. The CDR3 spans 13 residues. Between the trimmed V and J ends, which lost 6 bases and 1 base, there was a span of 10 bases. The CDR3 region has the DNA TGTGCCAGCAAATTAAAGGGTAACTATGGCTACACCTTC. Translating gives CASKLKGNYGYTF.

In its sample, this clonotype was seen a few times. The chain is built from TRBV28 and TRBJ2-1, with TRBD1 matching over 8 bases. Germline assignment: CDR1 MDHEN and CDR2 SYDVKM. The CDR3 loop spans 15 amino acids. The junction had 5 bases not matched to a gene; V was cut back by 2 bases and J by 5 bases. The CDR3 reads CASSLRARGHNEQFF. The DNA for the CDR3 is TGTGCCAGCAGTTTACGGGCCAGGGGGCACAATGAGCAGTTCTTC.

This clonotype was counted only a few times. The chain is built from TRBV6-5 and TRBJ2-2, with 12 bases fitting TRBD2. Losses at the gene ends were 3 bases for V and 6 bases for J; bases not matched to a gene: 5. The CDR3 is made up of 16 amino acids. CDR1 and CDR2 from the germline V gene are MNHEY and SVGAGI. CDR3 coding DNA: TGTGCCAGCAGTTATTTTGGACTAGCGGGACCCGGGGAGCTGTTTTTT. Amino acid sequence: CASSYFGLAGPGELFF.

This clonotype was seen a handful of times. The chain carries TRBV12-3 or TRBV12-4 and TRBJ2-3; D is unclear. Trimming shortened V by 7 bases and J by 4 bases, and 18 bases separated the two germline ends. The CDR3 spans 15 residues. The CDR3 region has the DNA TGTGCCAGCACTGCTGGCCCCGTCTCGGCAGATACGCAGTATTTT. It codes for CASTAGPVSADTQYF.

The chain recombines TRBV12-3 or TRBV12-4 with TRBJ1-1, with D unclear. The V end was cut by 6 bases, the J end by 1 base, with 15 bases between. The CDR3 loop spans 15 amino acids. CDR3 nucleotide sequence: TGTGCCAGCAGCCTCACGCCCCCTAAGAACACTGAAGCTTTCTTT. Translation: CASSLTPPKNTEAFF.

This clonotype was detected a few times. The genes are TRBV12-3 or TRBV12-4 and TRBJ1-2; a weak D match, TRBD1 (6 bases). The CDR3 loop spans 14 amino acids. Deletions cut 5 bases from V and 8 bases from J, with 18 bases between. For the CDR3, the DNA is TGTGCCAGCAGTCGAGCAACAGGGCTACAAGGCTACACCTTC. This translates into CASSRATGLQGYTF.

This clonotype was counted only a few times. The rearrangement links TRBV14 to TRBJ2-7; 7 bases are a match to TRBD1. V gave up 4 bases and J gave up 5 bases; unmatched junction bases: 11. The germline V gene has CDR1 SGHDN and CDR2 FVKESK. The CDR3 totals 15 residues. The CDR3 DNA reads TGTGCCAGCAGCCCTCTGAACAGGGGATTCGACGAGCAGTACTTC. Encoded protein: CASSPLNRGFDEQYF.

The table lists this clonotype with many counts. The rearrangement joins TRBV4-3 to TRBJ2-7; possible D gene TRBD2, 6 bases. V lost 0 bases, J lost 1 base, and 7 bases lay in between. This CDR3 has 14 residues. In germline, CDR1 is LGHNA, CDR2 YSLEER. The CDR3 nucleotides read TGCGCCAGCAGCCAAGAGGAGGGTTCCTACGAGCAGTACTTC. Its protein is CASSQEEGSYEQYF.